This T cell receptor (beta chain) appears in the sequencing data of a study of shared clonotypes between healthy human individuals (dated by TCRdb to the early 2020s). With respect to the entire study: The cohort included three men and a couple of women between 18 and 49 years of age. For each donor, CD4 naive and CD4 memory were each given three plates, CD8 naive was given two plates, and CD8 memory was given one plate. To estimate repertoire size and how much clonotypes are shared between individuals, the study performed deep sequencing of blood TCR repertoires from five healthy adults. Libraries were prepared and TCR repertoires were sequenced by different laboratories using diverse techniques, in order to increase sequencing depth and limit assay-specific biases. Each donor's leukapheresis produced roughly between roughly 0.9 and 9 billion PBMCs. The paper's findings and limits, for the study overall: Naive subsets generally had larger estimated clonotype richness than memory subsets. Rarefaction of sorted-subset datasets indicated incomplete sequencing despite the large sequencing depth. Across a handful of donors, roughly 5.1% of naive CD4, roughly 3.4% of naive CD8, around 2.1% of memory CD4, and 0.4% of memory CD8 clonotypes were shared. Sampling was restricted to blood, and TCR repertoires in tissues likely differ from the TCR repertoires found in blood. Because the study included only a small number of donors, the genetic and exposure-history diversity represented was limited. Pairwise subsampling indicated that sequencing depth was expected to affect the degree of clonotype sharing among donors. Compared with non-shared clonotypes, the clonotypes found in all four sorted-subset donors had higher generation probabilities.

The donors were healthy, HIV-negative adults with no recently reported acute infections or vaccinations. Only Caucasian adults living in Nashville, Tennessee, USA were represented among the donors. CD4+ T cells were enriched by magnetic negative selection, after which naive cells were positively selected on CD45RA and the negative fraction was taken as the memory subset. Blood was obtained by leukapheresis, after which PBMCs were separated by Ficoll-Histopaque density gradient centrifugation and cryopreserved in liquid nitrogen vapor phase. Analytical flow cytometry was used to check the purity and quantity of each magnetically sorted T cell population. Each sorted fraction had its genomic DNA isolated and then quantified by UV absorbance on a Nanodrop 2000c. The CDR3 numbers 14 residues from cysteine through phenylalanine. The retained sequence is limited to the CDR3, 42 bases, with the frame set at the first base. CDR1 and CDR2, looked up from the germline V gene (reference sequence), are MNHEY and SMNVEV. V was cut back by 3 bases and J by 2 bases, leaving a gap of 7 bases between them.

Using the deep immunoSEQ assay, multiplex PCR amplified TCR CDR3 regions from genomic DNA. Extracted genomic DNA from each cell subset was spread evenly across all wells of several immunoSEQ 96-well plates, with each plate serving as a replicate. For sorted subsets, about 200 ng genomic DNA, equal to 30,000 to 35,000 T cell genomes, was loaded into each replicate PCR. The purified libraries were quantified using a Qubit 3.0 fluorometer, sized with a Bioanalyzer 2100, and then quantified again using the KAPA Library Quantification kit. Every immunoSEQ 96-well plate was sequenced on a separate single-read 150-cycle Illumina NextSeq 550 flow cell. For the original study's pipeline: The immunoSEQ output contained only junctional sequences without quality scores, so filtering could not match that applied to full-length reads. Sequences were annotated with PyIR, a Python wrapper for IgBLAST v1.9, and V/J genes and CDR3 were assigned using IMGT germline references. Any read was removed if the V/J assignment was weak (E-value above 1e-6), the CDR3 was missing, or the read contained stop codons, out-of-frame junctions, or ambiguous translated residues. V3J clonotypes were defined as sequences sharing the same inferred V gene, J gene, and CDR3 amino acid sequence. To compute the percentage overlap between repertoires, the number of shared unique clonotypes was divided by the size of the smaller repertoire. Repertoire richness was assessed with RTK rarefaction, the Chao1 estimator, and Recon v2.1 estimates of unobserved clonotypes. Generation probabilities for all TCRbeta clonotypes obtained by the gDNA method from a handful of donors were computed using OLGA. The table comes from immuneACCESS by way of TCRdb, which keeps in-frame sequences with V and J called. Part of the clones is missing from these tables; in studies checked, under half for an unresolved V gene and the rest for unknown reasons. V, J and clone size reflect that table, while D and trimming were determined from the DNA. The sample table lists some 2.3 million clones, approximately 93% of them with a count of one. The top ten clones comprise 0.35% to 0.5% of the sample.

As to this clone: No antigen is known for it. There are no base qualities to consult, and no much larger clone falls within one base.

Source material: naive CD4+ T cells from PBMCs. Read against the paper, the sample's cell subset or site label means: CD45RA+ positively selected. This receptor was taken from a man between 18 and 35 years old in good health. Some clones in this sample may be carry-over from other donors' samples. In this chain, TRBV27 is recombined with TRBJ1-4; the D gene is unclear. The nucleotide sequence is TGTGCCAGCAGTTTTGTGGGGACTAATGAAAAACTGTTTTTT. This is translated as CASSFVGTNEKLFF.